One and the same sample provided the 4 T cell receptor beta chains below, sequenced in a study of blood T cell repertoires in COVID-19 (dated by TCRdb to 2018 to 2021). Libraries were constructed by the immunoSEQ multiplex PCR assay. Here the immuneACCESS table is served through TCRdb, limited to in-frame sequences with V and J called. Missing clones are a known gap in these copies; in checked studies unresolved V genes cover under half, and the rest lacks a known reason. Across this sample there are 60,000 to 70,000 clones, with around four fifths seen only once. Clones ranked in the top ten supply 4.5% to 7% of the sample. The source material was peripheral blood. These receptors originate from a woman in her 70s with acute or convalescent COVID-19.

The table lists this clone with a few counts. The J gene is TRBJ2-1, the V gene TRBV28, with 7 bases fitting TRBD2. The V segment lost 7 bases and the J segment 2 bases; nucleotides outside the gene matches: 5. This CDR3 has 14 amino acids. Germline CDR1 and CDR2: MDHEN and SYDVKM. CDR3 sequence (DNA): TGTGCCAGCATCCGGGGGGAGCCCTACAATGAGCAGTTCTTC. Its protein is CASIRGEPYNEQFF.

The chain carries TRBV2 and TRBJ2-5; 9 bases align to TRBD2. The V gene's germline CDR1 is SNHLY and CDR2 FYNNEI. After removal of 11 bases from V and 2 bases from J, the junction contained 9 bases not matched to a gene. CDR3 length: 14 residues. This CDR3 is CAAKMSGGQETQYF. CDR3 sequence (DNA): TGTGCCGCAAAAATGAGCGGGGGGCAAGAGACCCAGTACTTC. Full variable domain (remainder filled in from reference TRBV2 and TRBJ2-5): EPEVTQTPSHQVTQMGQEVILRCVPISNHLYFYWYRQILGQKVEFLVSFYNNEISEKSEIFDDQFSVERPDGSNFTLKIRSTKLEDSAMYFCAAKMSGGQETQYFGPGTRLLVL.

This clone was seen a few times. The rearrangement links TRBV19 to TRBJ2-1; D may be TRBD2 (8 bases). Germline V gene data show CDR1 as LNHDA and CDR2 as SQIVND (reference sequence). The CDR3 runs to 19 residues. V was pared by 8 bases and J by 3 bases, with 29 bases between. Here the CDR3 reads CASSPLRRGARGSYNEQFF. CDR3 DNA: TGTGCCAGTTCACCCCTTAGGCGGGGGGCCAGGGGGAGCTACAATGAGCAGTTCTTC. Full variable domain (outside the CDR3, taken from reference TRBV19 and TRBJ2-1): DGGITQSPKYLFRKEGQNVTLSCEQNLNHDAMYWYRQDPGQGLRLIYYSQIVNDFQKGDIAEGYSVSREKKESFPLTVTSAQKNPTAFYLCASSPLRRGARGSYNEQFFGPGTRLTVL.

This chain joins TRBV3-1 (or the pseudogene TRBV3-2) and TRBJ1-2, with 11 bases aligning to TRBD1. The CDR3 extends over 15 amino acids. Per germline, CDR1 LGHDT and CDR2 YNNKEL (reference sequence). V lost 6 bases and J lost 7; bases outside the gene matches: 10. The CDR3: CASSFNGQGASGYTF. The CDR3 region has the DNA TGTGCCAGCAGTTTCAACGGACAGGGGGCTTCTGGCTACACCTTC.